This T cell receptor beta chain was sequenced during a study of OX40 agonist ivuxolimab in advanced cancers. Overall study: Enrolled patients in dose escalation had cancers that were hepatocellular carcinoma, melanoma, renal cell or head and neck cancer. Study results and caveats: The authors also found low normalized T-cell clonal expansion in some nonresponders. Both blood CD4+ and CD8+ T cells showed clonal growth by week 6 at 0.1 to 3.0 mg/kg. The antigens recognized by the expanded peripheral T cells, that is their antigen specificity, were not determined.

V was clipped by 0 bases and J by 3 bases; unmatched bases: 4. The germline V gene encodes CDR1 KGHSH and CDR2 LQKENI. CDR3 size: 15 residues. Sequencing was performed with immunoSEQ multiplex PCR; in TCRdb, only in-frame clones are kept and a portion is missing. The sample holds 65,000 to 80,000 clones, roughly nine tenths seen once. For this clone: Antigen: not known.

Sequenced material: CD4+ or CD8+ T cells sorted from blood, taken in a trial of the OX40 agonist ivuxolimab. The chain uses TRBV18 and TRBJ2-7; 8 nucleotides match TRBD1. This sequence was found in an adult with an advanced solid tumor such as melanoma, head and neck, liver or kidney cancer. The CDR3 sequence is CASSPPGTGRYEQYF. The CDR3 nucleotides read TGTGCCAGCTCACCACCCGGGACAGGTCGCTACGAGCAGTACTTC.